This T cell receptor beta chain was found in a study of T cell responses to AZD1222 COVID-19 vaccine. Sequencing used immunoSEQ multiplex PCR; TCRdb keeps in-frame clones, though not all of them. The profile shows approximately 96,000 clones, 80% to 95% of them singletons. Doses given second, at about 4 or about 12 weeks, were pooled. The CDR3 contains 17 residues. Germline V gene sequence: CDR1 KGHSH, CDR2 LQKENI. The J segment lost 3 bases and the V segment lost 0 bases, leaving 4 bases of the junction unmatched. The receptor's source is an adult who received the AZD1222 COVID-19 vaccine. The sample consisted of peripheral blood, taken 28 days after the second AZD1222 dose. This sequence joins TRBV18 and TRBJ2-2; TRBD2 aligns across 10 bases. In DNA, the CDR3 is TGTGCCAGCTCACCACCGGGGCTAGCGGGGGACACCGGGGAGCTGTTTTTT. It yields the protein CASSPPGLAGDTGELFF.